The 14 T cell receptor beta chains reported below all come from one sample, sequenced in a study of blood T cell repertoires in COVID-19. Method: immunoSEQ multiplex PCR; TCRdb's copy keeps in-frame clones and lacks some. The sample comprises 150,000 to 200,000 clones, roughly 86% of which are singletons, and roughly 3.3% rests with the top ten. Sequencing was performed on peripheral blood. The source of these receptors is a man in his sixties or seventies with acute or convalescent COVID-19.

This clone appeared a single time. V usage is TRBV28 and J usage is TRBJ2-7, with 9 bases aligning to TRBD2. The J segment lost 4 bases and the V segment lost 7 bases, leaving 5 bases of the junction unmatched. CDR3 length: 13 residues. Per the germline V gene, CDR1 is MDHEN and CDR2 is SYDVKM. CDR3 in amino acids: CASKSGRTYEQYF. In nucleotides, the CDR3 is TGTGCCAGCAAAAGCGGGAGGACTTACGAGCAGTACTTC.

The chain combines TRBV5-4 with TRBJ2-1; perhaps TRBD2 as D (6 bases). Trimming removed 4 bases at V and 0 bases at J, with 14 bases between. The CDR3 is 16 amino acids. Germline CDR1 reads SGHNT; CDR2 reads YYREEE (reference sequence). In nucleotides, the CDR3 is TGTGCCAGCAGCACGGGGGAACGCCGCTCCTACAATGAGCAGTTCTTC. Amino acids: CASSTGERRSYNEQFF.

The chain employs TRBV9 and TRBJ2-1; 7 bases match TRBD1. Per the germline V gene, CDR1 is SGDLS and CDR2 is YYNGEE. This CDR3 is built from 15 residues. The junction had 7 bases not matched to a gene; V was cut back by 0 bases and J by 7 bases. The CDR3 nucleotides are TGTGCCAGCAGCGTAGTTGAGACAGGGTCAAATGAGCAGTTCTTC. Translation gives CASSVVETGSNEQFF.

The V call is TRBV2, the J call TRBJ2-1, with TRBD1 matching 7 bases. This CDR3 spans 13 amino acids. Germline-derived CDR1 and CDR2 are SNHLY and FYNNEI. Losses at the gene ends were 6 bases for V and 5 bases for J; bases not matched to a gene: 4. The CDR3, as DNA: TGTGCCAGCAGCCCCGACAGGGACAATGAGCAGTTCTTC. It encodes CASSPDRDNEQFF. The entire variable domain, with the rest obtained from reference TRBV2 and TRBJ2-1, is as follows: EPEVTQTPSHQVTQMGQEVILRCVPISNHLYFYWYRQILGQKVEFLVSFYNNEISEKSEIFDDQFSVERPDGSNFTLKIRSTKLEDSAMYFCASSPDRDNEQFFGPGTRLTVL.

CDR3 amino acids: CASSSGLAGELDTGELFF. CDR3 coding DNA: TGTGCCAGCAGTTCGGGACTAGCGGGGGAATTGGACACCGGGGAGCTGTTTTTT. The chain couples TRBV6-2 or TRBV6-3 to TRBJ2-2; 14 bases map to TRBD2. Germline V gives CDR1 MNHEY, CDR2 SVGEGT. After removal of 4 bases from V and 3 bases from J, the junction contained 7 bases not matched to a gene. The CDR3 consists of 18 residues.

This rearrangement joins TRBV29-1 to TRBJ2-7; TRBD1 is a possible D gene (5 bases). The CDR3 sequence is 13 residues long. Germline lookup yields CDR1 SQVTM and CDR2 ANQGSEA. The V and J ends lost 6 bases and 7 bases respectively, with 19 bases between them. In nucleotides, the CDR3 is TGCAGCGTCTCCCCGGCAGGGTGGGGTGAGCAGTACTTC. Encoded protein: CSVSPAGWGEQYF.

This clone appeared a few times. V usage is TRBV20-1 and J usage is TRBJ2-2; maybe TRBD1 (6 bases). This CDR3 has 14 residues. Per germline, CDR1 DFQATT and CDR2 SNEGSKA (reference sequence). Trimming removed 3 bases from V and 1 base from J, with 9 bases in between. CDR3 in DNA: TGCAGTGCTAGTTCAGGGGAGAACACCGGGGAGCTGTTTTTT. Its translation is CSASSGENTGELFF.

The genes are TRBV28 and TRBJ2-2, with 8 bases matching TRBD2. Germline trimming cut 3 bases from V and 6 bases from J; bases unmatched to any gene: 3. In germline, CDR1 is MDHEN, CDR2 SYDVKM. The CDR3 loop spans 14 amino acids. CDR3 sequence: CASSLTGGAGELFF. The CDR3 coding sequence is TGTGCCAGCAGTTTGACGGGAGGGGCCGGGGAGCTGTTTTTT.

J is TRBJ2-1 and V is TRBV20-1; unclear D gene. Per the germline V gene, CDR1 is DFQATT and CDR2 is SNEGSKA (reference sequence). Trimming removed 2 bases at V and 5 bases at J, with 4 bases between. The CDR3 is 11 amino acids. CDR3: CSARNNNEQFF. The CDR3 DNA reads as TGCAGTGCTAGAAACAACAATGAGCAGTTCTTC.

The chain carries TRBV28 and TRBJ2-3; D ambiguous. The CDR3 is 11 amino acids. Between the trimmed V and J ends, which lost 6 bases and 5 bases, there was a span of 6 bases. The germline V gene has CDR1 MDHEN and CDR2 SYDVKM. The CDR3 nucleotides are TGTGCCAGCAGAGCAGGAGATACGCAGTATTTT. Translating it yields CASRAGDTQYF.

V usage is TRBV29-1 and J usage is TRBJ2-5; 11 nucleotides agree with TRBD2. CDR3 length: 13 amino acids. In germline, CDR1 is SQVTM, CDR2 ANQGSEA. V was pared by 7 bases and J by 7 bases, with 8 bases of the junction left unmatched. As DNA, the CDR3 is TGCAGCGCCCCAACTAGCGGGGGAGGGACCCAGTACTTC. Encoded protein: CSAPTSGGGTQYF.

The CDR3 DNA is TGTGCCAGCAGCTTAAACGGGAGAACAGATACGCAGTATTTT. Encoded protein: CASSLNGRTDTQYF. The J gene is TRBJ2-3, the V gene TRBV7-3; tentatively, D is TRBD2 (6 bases). V lost 1 base and J 3 bases, leaving 8 bases between the germline ends. Per the germline V gene, CDR1 is SGHTA and CDR2 is FQGTGA. The CDR3 sequence is 14 residues long.

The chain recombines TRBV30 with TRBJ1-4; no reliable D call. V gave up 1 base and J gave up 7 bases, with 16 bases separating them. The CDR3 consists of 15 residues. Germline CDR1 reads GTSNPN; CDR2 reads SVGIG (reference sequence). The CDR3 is CAWSGSPPRGEKLFF. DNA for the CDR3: TGTGCCTGGAGTGGATCGCCTCCCAGAGGTGAAAAACTGTTTTTT.

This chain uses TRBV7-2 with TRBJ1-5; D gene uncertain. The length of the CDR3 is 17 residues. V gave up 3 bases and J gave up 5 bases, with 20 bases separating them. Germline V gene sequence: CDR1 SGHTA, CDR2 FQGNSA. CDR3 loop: CASSLGIWREDYQPQHF. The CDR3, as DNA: TGTGCCAGCAGCTTGGGAATTTGGCGGGAGGATTATCAGCCCCAGCATTTT.